This paragraph reports one T cell receptor (beta chain). The time point here: blood 4 weeks post-SBRT, at nephrectomy. Treatment specified: 15 Gy SBRT to primary tumor, nephrectomy 4 weeks later. Nephrectomy followed 15 Gy stereotactic body radiation by 4 weeks. After SBRT, blood was collected at 2 and 4 weeks, plus baseline. This sample is part of a study of radiation and T cells in renal cell carcinoma. The V and J ends lost 6 bases and 0 bases, in that order; junction bases with no gene match: 4. In germline, CDR1 is SNHLY, CDR2 FYNNEI. CDR3 length: 16 residues. Assay: immunoSEQ multiplex PCR; the TCRdb copy retains only in-frame clones and omits some. The sample shows 97,000 or so clones, 80% to 90% of them seen only once.

V and J are TRBV2 and TRBJ1-5; 11 nucleotides agree with TRBD1. The receptor was isolated from a man in his 60s with renal cell carcinoma. Source: blood, taken from a patient whose treatment included radiotherapy and nephrectomy. The CDR3, as DNA: TGTGCCAGCAGCCGGGACAGGGGGAATAGCAATCAGCCCCAGCATTTT. It codes for CASSRDRGNSNQPQHF.